Presented here are 23 T cell receptor beta chains from one specimen sequenced in a study of graft-versus-host responses after intestinal transplantation. These receptors have no known antigen. The data were produced by immunoSEQ multiplex PCR, yet TCRdb's version contains in-frame clones alone and is incomplete. The sample holds about 100,000 clones; 87% are singletons and the top ten take over 0.75%. Sequencing used unstimulated CD4+ T cells sorted from spleen or lymph node cells, obtained before transplant. The source is a human donor who was the organ donor for an intestinal transplant.

This clone appeared a few times. The CDR3 is CASSLEGSGGQETQYF. The CDR3 DNA is TGTGCCAGCAGCTTAGAGGGTAGCGGGGGACAAGAGACCCAGTACTTC. V and J are TRBV11-3 and TRBJ2-5; 9 positions match TRBD2. The CDR3 totals 16 residues. The germline V gene encodes CDR1 SGHNT and CDR2 YENEEA. The V gene end was trimmed by 0 bases and the J gene end by 2 bases; junction bases not matched to a gene: 4.

The V and J genes are TRBV29-1 and TRBJ2-3; TRBD2 might be the D (5 bases). The CDR3 extends over 13 amino acids. Germline CDR1 SQVTM, CDR2 ANQGSEA. V lost 6 bases to trimming and J lost 6 bases, with 16 bases between them. The CDR3 coding sequence is TGCAGCGTCCTAAAAGCGGTCCGGGATACGCAGTATTTT. This codes for CSVLKAVRDTQYF.

V and J are TRBV11-3 and TRBJ2-5, with D perhaps matching TRBD1 or TRBD2 (5 bases each). The V end was cut by 8 bases, the J end by 13 bases, with 11 bases between. CDR1 is SGHNT and CDR2 is YENEEA in the germline V gene. CDR3 length equals 9 residues. DNA of the CDR3: TGTGCCAGCCATCGGGGCCGGTACTTC. Its protein product is CASHRGRYF.

This chain connects TRBV5-4 to TRBJ2-2, with D possibly matching TRBD1 (5 bases). V lost 2 bases and J 3 bases, leaving 14 bases between the germline ends. The CDR3 length is 16 residues. Germline CDR1 and CDR2: SGHNT and YYREEE (reference sequence). CDR3 in amino acids: CASSFSVGRDTGELFF. The CDR3 DNA sequence: TGTGCCAGCAGCTTCTCCGTGGGCAGGGACACCGGGGAGCTGTTTTTT.

The chain joins TRBV4-2 to TRBJ2-5; 10 bases are a match to TRBD2. The CDR3 has 18 residues. V gave up 1 base and J gave up 5 bases; unmatched junction bases: 13. Germline-derived CDR1 and CDR2 are LGHNA and YNFKEQ. The CDR3 coding sequence is TGTGCCAGCAGCCAAGGTTTCTTAGCGGGGGGCGGGGAGGAGACCCAGTACTTC. Amino acid sequence: CASSQGFLAGGGEETQYF.

The chain couples TRBV9 to TRBJ1-1; TRBD1 aligns across 10 bases. The CDR3 extends over 15 amino acids. Trimming at V came to 3 bases and at J to 5 bases, leaving 7 bases not matched to a gene. Germline V gives CDR1 SGDLS, CDR2 YYNGEE. The CDR3 loop reads CASSAQGTGATEAFF. CDR3 coding DNA: TGTGCCAGCAGCGCACAGGGGACAGGGGCAACTGAAGCTTTCTTT.

Here the CDR3 reads CASSPTTSGGKNTGELFF. The CDR3 nucleotides are TGTGCCAGCAGCCCAACGACTAGCGGGGGGAAGAACACCGGGGAGCTGTTTTTT. The V call is TRBV7-6, the J call TRBJ2-2; TRBD2 matches 13 bases. Looked up from germline, CDR1 is SGHVS and CDR2 is FNYEAQ. The CDR3 sequence is 18 residues long. V was pared by 5 bases and J by 1 base, with 7 bases of the junction left unmatched.

The chain is built from TRBV9 and TRBJ2-3; 15 positions agree with TRBD2. J was trimmed by 0 bases and V by 4 bases; bases with no gene match: 6. The germline CDR1 and CDR2 sequences are SGDLS and YYNGEE. The CDR3 has 18 residues. The CDR3: CASSPGTSGGLSTDTQYF. Written as DNA, the CDR3 is TGTGCCAGCAGCCCCGGGACTAGCGGGGGGCTGAGCACAGATACGCAGTATTTT.

The gene calls are TRBV28 and TRBJ1-2; D gene ambiguous. V was cut by 2 bases and J by 3 bases, with 7 bases left in between. The CDR3 is made up of 13 amino acids. Germline-derived CDR1 and CDR2 are MDHEN and SYDVKM. The CDR3 protein is CASSLTHYYGYTF. In DNA form, the CDR3 reads TGTGCCAGCAGTTTAACCCACTACTATGGCTACACCTTC.

The rearrangement uses TRBV10-3 and TRBJ2-7, with 8 bases lining up with TRBD2. CDR1 and CDR2 from the germline V gene are ENHRY and SYGVKD. The CDR3 is made up of 17 amino acids. The junction had 9 bases not matched to a gene; V was cut back by 2 bases and J by 0 bases. For the CDR3, the DNA is TGTGCCATCAGTGAGCCTGTAGCGGGGCTGACCTCCTACGAGCAGTACTTC. Its translation is CAISEPVAGLTSYEQYF.

This clone showed up just once. The chain is built from TRBV6-1 and TRBJ1-6; D remains unclear. Germline-derived CDR1 and CDR2 are MNHNS and SASEGT. V was shortened by 0 bases and J by 5 bases, with 5 bases between the two germline ends. The length of the CDR3 is 14 residues. The CDR3: CASSEAGNNSPLHF. CDR3 coding DNA: TGTGCCAGCAGTGAAGCAGGGAATAATTCACCCCTCCACTTT.

The CDR3 spells CASSESGPLVEQYF. The CDR3 bases are TGCGCCAGCAGTGAGTCCGGACCACTGGTCGAGCAGTACTTC. This chain joins TRBV10-1 and TRBJ2-7; D gene ambiguous. The CDR3 spans 14 residues. The ends were cut back, 0 bases at V and 6 bases at J, with 12 bases in the middle. From germline, CDR1 is WNHNN and CDR2 SYGVQD (reference sequence).

The chain uses TRBV7-2 and TRBJ1-4, with 7 positions matching TRBD1. Per the germline V gene, CDR1 is SGHTA and CDR2 is FQGNSA. V shed 3 bases, J shed 7 bases, and the junction held 8 bases outside the gene matches. This CDR3 spans 15 amino acids. CDR3 protein: CASSFVPGGGEKLFF. CDR3 nucleotide sequence: TGTGCCAGCAGCTTTGTTCCAGGGGGTGGTGAAAAACTGTTTTTT. The full variable domain, completed using reference TRBV7-2 and TRBJ1-4, is GAGVSQSPSNKVTEKGKDVELRCDPISGHTALYWYRQSLGQGLEFLIYFQGNSAPDKSGLPSDRFSAERTGGSVSTLTIQRTQQEDSAVYLCASSFVPGGGEKLFFGSGTQLSVL.

This rearrangement joins TRBV5-1 to TRBJ1-5; 7 positions match TRBD1. The V gene's germline CDR1 is SGHRS and CDR2 YFSETQ. This CDR3 has 16 residues. The V gene end was trimmed by 4 bases and the J gene end by 2 bases; junction bases not matched to a gene: 9. The DNA for the CDR3 is TGCGCCAGCAGCCCCGTCGGGACAGAGGGCAATCAGCCCCAGCATTTT. Translation gives CASSPVGTEGNQPQHF.

The gene calls are TRBV7-2 and TRBJ1-5; D may be TRBD1 (6 bases). Between the trimmed V and J ends, which lost 4 bases and 1 base, there was a span of 20 bases. The CDR3 runs 18 residues. Germline CDR1 is SGHTA and CDR2 is FQGNSA. CDR3 nucleotides: TGTGCCAGCAGCTCCCCCCGGGACACCGGGGGGAGCAATCAGCCCCAGCATTTT. This encodes CASSSPRDTGGSNQPQHF.

The chain recombines TRBV14 with TRBJ1-6; perhaps TRBD1 as D (6 bases). CDR3 length: 16 amino acids. The V gene's germline CDR1 is SGHDN and CDR2 FVKESK. Trimming took off 2 bases at V and 10 bases at J, with 18 bases between the two ends. The CDR3 DNA follows: TGTGCCAGCAGCCAACTCACACAGGGCATCAGATCACCCCTCCACTTT. Translating gives CASSQLTQGIRSPLHF.

This chain connects TRBV28 to TRBJ2-7; D not resolved. Germline V gene lookup returns CDR1 MDHEN and CDR2 SYDVKM. The CDR3 sequence is 12 residues long. Deletions cut 8 bases from V and 5 bases from J, with 13 bases between. The CDR3 bases are TGTGCCAGCCACTTAGTACCCCACGAGCAGTACTTC. It translates to CASHLVPHEQYF.

This clone has only a few counts. The V gene is TRBV6-6, the J gene TRBJ2-7; D is unclear. The CDR3 contains 14 residues. V lost 0 bases and J 6 bases, leaving 12 bases between the germline ends. Germline lookup yields CDR1 MNHNY and CDR2 SVGAGI (reference sequence). CDR3 nucleotides: TGTGCCAGCAGTTACTCCCCCGCCTGGTCCGAGCAGTACTTC. Translation gives CASSYSPAWSEQYF.

This clone appeared a few times. The genes are TRBV10-2 and TRBJ2-5; no firm D call. The CDR3 contains 13 residues. The germline V gene has CDR1 WSHSY and CDR2 SAAADI. Trimming took 4 bases from V and 5 from J, leaving 11 bases between them. As DNA, the CDR3 is TGCGCCAGCAGTGTTCCTGGCCGGGAGACCCAGTACTTC. Translating it yields CASSVPGRETQYF.

V and J are TRBV5-1 and TRBJ2-2; possibly TRBD1 or TRBD2 for D (5 bases each). CDR1 is SGHRS, CDR2 YFSETQ, per germline. The CDR3 extends over 15 amino acids. Trimming pared 0 bases from V and 1 base from J, leaving 7 bases between. The CDR3 is CASSLAGRNTGELFF. As DNA, the CDR3 is TGCGCCAGCAGCTTGGCAGGGAGGAACACCGGGGAGCTGTTTTTT.

The V and J genes are TRBV25-1 and TRBJ1-4; D gene unclear. Trimming left V 6 bases short and J 8 bases short, with 16 bases between. The length of the CDR3 is 14 residues. Germline CDR1 MGHDK, CDR2 SYGVNS. The CDR3 DNA follows: TGTGCCAGCAGGGAGTCGGGTTTCCGGGAAAAACTGTTTTTT. This gives the protein CASRESGFREKLFF.

Here the CDR3 DNA reads TGTGCCAGCAACGCCGGGCGAGGGACCGGGGAGCTGTTTTTT. This sequence encodes CASNAGRGTGELFF. The chain employs TRBV7-2 and TRBJ2-2, with a possible D match to TRBD2 (5 bases). Trimming cost V 7 bases and J 5 bases, with 14 bases left between them. The CDR3 has 14 amino acids. Germline lookup yields CDR1 SGHTA and CDR2 FQGNSA.

The chain combines TRBV30 with TRBJ1-3; TRBD1 matches at 7 bases. The CDR3 consists of 16 residues. The V segment lost 3 bases and the J segment 1 base; nucleotides outside the gene matches: 9. Germline V lookup: CDR1 GTSNPN, CDR2 SVGIG (reference sequence). The CDR3 nucleotides read TGTGCCTGGAGCCGCGGACAGGACGGATCTGGAAACACCATATATTTT. Its translation is CAWSRGQDGSGNTIYF.